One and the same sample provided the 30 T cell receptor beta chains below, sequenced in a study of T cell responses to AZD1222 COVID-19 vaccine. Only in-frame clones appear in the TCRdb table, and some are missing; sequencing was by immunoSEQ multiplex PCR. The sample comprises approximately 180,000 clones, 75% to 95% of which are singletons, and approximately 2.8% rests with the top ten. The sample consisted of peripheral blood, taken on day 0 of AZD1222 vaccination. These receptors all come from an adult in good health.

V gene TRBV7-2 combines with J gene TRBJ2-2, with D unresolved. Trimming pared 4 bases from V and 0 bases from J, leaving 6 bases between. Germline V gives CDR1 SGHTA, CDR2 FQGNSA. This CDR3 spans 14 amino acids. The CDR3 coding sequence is TGTGCCAGCAGCTCTACAACGAACACCGGGGAGCTGTTTTTT. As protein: CASSSTTNTGELFF. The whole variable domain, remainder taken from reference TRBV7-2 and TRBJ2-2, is GAGVSQSPSNKVTEKGKDVELRCDPISGHTALYWYRQSLGQGLEFLIYFQGNSAPDKSGLPSDRFSAERTGGSVSTLTIQRTQQEDSAVYLCASSSTTNTGELFFGEGSRLTVL.

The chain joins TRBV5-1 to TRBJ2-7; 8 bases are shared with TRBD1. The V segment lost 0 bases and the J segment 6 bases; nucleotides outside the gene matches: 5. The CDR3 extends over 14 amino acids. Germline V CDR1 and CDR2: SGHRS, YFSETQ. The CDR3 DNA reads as TGCGCCAGCAGCTTGGGCCACACAGGGGGCGAGCAGTACTTC. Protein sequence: CASSLGHTGGEQYF.

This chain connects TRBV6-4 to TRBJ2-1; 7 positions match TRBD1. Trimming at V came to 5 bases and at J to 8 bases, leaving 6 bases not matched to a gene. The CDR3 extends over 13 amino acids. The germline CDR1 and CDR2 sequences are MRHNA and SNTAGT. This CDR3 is CASSHTGVYEQFF. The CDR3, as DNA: TGTGCCAGCAGTCACACAGGGGTCTATGAGCAGTTCTTC.

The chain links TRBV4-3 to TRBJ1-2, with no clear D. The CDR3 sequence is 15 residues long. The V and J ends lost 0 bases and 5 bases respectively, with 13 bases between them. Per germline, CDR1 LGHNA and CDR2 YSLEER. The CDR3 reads CASSQDPVGSYGYTF. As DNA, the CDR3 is TGCGCCAGCAGCCAAGATCCGGTGGGATCTTATGGCTACACCTTC.

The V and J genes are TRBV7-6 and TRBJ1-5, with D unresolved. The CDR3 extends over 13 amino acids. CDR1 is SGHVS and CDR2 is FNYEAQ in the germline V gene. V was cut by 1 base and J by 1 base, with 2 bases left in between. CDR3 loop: CASSLDSNQPQHF. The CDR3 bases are TGTGCCAGCAGCTTAGACAGCAATCAGCCCCAGCATTTT.

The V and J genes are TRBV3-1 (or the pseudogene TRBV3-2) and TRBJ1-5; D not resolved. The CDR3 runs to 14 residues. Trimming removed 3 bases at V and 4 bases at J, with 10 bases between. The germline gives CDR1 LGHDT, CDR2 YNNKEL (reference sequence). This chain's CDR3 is CASSQGSHNQPQHF. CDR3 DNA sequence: TGTGCCAGCAGCCAGGGGAGTCATAATCAGCCCCAGCATTTT.

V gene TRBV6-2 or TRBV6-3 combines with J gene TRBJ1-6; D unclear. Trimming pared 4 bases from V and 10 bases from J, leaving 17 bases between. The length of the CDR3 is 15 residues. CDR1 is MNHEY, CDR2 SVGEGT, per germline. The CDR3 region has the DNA TGTGCCAGCAGTTCAGAGGGCGTAGGAGGATCACCCCTCCACTTT. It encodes CASSSEGVGGSPLHF.

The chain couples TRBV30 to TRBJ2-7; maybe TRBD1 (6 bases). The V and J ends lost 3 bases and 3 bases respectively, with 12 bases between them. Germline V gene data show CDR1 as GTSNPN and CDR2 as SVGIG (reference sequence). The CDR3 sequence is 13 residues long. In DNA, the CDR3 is TGTGCCTGGAGCCGAAGACAGGACTACGAGCAGTACTTC. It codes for CAWSRRQDYEQYF. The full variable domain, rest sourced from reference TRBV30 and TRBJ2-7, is SQTIHQWPATLVQPVGSPLSLECTVEGTSNPNLYWYRQAAGRGLQLLFYSVGIGQISSEVPQNLSASRPQDRQFILSSKKLLLSDSGFYLCAWSRRQDYEQYFGPGTRLTVT.

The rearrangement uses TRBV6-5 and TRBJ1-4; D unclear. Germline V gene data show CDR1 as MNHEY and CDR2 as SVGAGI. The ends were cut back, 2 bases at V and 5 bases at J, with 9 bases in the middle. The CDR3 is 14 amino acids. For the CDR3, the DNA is TGTGCCAGCAGTTACACGGTCGGGAATGAAAAACTGTTTTTT. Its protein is CASSYTVGNEKLFF.

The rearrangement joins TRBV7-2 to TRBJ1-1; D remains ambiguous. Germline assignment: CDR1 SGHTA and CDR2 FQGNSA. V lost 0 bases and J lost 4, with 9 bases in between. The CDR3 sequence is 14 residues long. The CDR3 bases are TGTGCCAGCAGCTTAGCGAGGGATGGCACTGAAGCTTTCTTT. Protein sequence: CASSLARDGTEAFF.

CDR3: CASSLKGLRQPQHF. CDR3 DNA: TGTGCCAGCAGTCTAAAGGGGCTCAGGCAGCCCCAGCATTTT. The V and J genes are TRBV6-2 or TRBV6-3 and TRBJ1-5; tentative D call: TRBD1 (5 bases). Trimming shortened V by 5 bases and J by 7 bases, and 15 bases separated the two germline ends. Germline assignment: CDR1 MNHEY and CDR2 SVGEGT. The CDR3 is made up of 14 amino acids.

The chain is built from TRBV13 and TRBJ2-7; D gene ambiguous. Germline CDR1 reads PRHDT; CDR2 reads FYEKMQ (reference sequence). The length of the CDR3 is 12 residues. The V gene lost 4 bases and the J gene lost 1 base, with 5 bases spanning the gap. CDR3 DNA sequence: TGTGCCAGCAGCTCCCATTCCTACGAGCAGTACTTC. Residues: CASSSHSYEQYF.

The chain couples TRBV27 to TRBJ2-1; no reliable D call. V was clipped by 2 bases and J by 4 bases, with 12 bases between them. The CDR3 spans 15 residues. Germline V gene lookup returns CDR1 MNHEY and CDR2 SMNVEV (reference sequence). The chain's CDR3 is CASSLVLAIYNEQFF. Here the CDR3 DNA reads TGTGCCAGCAGTTTAGTACTGGCAATTTACAATGAGCAGTTCTTC.

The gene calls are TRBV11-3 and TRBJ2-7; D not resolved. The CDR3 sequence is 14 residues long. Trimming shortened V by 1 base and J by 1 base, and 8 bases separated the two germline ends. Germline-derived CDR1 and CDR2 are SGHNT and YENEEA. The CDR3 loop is CASSLGWPSYEQYF. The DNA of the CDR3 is TGTGCCAGCAGCTTAGGGTGGCCGTCCTACGAGCAGTACTTC. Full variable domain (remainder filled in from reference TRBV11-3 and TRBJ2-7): EAGVVQSPRYKIIEKKQPVAFWCNPISGHNTLYWYLQNLGQGPELLIRYENEEAVDDSQLPKDRFSAERLKGVDSTLKIQPAELGDSAVYLCASSLGWPSYEQYFGPGTRLTVT.

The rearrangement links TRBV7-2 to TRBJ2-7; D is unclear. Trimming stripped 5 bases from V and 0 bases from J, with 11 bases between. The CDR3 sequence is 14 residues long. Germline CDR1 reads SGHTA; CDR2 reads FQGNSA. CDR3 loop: CASSPDRYSYEQYF. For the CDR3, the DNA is TGTGCCAGCAGCCCCGACCGTTACTCCTACGAGCAGTACTTC. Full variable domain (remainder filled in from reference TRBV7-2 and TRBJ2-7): GAGVSQSPSNKVTEKGKDVELRCDPISGHTALYWYRQSLGQGLEFLIYFQGNSAPDKSGLPSDRFSAERTGGSVSTLTIQRTQQEDSAVYLCASSPDRYSYEQYFGPGTRLTVT.

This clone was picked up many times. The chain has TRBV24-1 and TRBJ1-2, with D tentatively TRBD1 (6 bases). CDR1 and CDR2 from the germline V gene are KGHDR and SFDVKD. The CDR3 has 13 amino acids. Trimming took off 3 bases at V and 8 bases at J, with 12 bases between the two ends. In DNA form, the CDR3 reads TGTGCCACCAGTGATCATCCACAGGGAGGCTACACCTTC. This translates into CATSDHPQGGYTF.

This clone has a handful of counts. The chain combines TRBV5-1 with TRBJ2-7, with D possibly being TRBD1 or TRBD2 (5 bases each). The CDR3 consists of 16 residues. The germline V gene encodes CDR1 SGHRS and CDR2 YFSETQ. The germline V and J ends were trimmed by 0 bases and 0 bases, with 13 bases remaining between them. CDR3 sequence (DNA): TGCGCCAGCAGCTTGGGGTCCCGGGACGGCTCCTACGAGCAGTACTTC. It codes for CASSLGSRDGSYEQYF. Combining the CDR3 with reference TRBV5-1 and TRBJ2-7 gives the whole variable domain KAGVTQTPRYLIKTRGQQVTLSCSPISGHRSVSWYQQTPGQGLQFLFEYFSETQRNKGNFPGRFSGRQFSNSRSEMNVSTLELGDSALYLCASSLGSRDGSYEQYFGPGTRLTVT.

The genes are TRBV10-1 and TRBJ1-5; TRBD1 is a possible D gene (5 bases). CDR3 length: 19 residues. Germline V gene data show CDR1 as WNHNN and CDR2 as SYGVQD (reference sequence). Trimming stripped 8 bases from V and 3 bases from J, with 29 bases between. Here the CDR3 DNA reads TGCGCCAGCCTAGAGGGCCACAGGACTGGCAATCCATTCAATCAGCCCCAGCATTTT. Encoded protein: CASLEGHRTGNPFNQPQHF.

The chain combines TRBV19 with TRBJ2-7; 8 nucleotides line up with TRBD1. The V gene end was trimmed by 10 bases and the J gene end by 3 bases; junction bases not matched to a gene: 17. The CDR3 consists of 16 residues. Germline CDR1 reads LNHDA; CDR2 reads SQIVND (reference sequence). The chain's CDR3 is CATALTDRVGIYEQYF. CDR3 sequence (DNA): TGTGCCACTGCCCTGACGGACAGGGTAGGAATCTACGAGCAGTACTTC.

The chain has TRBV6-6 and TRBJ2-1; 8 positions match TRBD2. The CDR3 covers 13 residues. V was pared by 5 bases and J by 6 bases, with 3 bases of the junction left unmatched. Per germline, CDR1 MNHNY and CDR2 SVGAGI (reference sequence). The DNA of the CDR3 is TGTGCCAGCAGTATCGGGGGGGTCAATGAGCAGTTCTTC. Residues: CASSIGGVNEQFF.

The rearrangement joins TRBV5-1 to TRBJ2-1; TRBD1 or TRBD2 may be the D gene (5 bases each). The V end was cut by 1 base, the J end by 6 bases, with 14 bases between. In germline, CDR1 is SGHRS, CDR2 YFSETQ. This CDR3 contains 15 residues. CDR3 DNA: TGCGCCAGCAGCTTGAGTAGGGACGGGATCAATGAGCAGTTCTTC. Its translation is CASSLSRDGINEQFF.

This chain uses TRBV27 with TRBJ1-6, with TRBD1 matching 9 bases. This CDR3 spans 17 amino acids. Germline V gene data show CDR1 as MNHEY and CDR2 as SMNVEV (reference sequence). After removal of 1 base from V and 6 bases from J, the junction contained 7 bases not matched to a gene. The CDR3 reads CASSLLQGALGNSPLHF. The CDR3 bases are TGTGCCAGCAGTTTATTACAGGGGGCGTTGGGTAATTCACCCCTCCACTTT.

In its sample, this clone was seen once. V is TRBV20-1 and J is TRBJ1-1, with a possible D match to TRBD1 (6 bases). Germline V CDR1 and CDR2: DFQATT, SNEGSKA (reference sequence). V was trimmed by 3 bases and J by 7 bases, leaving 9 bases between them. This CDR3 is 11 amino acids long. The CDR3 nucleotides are TGCAGTGCTAGTGACAGGATTGAAGCTTTCTTT. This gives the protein CSASDRIEAFF.

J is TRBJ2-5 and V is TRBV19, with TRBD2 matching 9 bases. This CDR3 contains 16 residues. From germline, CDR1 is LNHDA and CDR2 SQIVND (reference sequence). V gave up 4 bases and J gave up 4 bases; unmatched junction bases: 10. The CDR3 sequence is CASSTHAGGYGETQYF. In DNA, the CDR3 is TGTGCCAGTAGTACCCACGCGGGGGGGTATGGAGAGACCCAGTACTTC.

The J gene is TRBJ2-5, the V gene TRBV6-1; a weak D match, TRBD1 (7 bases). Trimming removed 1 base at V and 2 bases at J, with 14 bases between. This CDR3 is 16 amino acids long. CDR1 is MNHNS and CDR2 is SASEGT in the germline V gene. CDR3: CASSEELAGGQETQYF. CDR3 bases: TGTGCCAGCAGTGAAGAATTGGCAGGGGGGCAAGAGACCCAGTACTTC.

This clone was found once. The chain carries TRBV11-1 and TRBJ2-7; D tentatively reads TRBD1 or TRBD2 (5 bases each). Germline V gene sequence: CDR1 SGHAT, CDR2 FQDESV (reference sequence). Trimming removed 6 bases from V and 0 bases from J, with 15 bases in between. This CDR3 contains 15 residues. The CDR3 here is CASSYRDRASYEQYF. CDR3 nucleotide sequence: TGTGCCAGCAGTTACCGGGACCGTGCCTCCTACGAGCAGTACTTC.

The CDR3: CASSLGRGVLAKNIQYF. The CDR3 nucleotides are TGTGCCAGCAGCTTAGGGCGGGGGGTACTAGCCAAAAACATTCAGTACTTC. V gene TRBV7-2 combines with J gene TRBJ2-4; 8 nucleotides align to TRBD2. CDR1 SGHTA and CDR2 FQGNSA come from the germline V gene. The CDR3 spans 17 residues. Trimming cost V 1 base and J 0 bases; bases outside gene matches: 5.

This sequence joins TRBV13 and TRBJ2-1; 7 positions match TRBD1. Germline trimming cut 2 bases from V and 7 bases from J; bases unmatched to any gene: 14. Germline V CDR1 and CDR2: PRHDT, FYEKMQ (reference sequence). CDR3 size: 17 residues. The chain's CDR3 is CASSLISGQGVRNEQFF. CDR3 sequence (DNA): TGTGCCAGCAGCTTAATAAGTGGGCAGGGGGTAAGGAATGAGCAGTTCTTC.

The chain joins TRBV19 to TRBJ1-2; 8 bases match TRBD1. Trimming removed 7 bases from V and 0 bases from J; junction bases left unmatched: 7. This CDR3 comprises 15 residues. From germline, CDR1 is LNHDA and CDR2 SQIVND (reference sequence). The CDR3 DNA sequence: TGTGCCAGTACCACCCCGGGACAGGCTAACTATGGCTACACCTTC. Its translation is CASTTPGQANYGYTF.

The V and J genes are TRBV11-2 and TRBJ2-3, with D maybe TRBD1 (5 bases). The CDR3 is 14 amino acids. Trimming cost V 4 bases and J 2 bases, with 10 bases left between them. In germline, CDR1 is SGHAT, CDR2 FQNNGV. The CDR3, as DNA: TGTGCCAGCAGCTCAGACAGCACCACAGATACGCAGTATTTT. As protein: CASSSDSTTDTQYF. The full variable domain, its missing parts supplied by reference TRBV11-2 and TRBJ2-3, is EAGVAQSPRYKIIEKRQSVAFWCNPISGHATLYWYQQILGQGPKLLIQFQNNGVVDDSQLPKDRFSAERLKGVDSTLKIQPAKLEDSAVYLCASSSDSTTDTQYFGPGTRLTVL.